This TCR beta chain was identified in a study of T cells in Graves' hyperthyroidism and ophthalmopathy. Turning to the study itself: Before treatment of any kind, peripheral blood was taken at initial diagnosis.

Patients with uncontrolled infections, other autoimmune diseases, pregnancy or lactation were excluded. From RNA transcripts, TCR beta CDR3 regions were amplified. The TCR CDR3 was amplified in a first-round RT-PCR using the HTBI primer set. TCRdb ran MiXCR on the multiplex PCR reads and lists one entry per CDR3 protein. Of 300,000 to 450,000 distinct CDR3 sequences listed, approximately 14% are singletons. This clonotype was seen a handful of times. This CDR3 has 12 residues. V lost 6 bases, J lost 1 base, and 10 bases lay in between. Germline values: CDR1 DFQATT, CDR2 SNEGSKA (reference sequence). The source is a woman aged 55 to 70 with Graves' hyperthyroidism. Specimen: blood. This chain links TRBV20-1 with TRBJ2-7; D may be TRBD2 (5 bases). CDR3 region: CSALAESYEQYF. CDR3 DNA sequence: TGCAGTGCGCTAGCTGAGTCCTACGAGCAGTACTTC.